The text below deals with one TCR beta chain. The clone's antigen remains unknown. There are no base qualities to consult, and no much larger clone falls within one base. To be included, a participant needed at least one PBMC sample from before ART initiation plus at least two post-ART samples. Treatment was received in the United States of America by all participants with HIV. Before DNA extraction, cryopreserved samples of about 0.95-11 million PBMC were thawed and then washed. At the time of the earliest PBMC sample for each participant with HIV, ages ranged from roughly 20 to 60 years. Each participant contributed PBMC samples from 1-4 timepoints before ART initiation and 2-8 timepoints after ART initiation, with a median of 7 samples. For every participant, serial HIV viral load, CD4+ T-cell count, ART history and demographic data were obtained. Genomic DNA was extracted from unsorted PBMC with a Qiagen kit on a QIAcube, with processing performed in batches of 12 samples.

The immunoSEQ hsTCRB v3.0 assay was used at survey level resolution to sequence the TRB variable region. The target sequencing depth for TRB was roughly 35,000-55,000 T-cell genomes per sample. Pooled TRB libraries were sequenced on an Illumina MiSeq with a v3 150-cycle kit. The authors' pipeline ran thus. Repertoire analysis ran in R within a reproducible Nextflow workflow covering QC, data transformation and analysis. Custom analyses were implemented in LymphoSeq2, an R package for AIRR-Seq data exploration. A few samples that yielded fewer than 5000 total TRB sequences were excluded, so that approximately 170 HIV repertoires were analyzed. Of the 188 retained HIV repertoires, under 65 were collected before and roughly 130 after ART initiation. Repertoires were downsampled to 5000 TRB nucleotide sequences, and summary statistics were averaged over 100 downsampling iterations. The analysis kept only TRB sequences whose CDR3 regions were at least seven amino acids long. Two measures captured diversity: a Shannon entropy-derived clonality score and the Gini coefficient. In the repertoire networks, any two of the top 5000 CDR3 amino acid sequences were linked whenever the two sequences differed by an edit distance of one. For TRB CDR3 amino acid sequences, antigen specificity groups and MHC restriction were predicted with GLIPH2. CDR3 amino acid sequences were matched against VDJdb and McPAS-TCR to flag known CMV, EBV, HIV or tissue antigen associations. Pre-ART, post-ART and control groups were compared with Wilcoxon signed-rank tests and Holm-Bonferroni correction. What TCRdb holds here is the immuneACCESS table cut down to in-frame rearrangements. Part of the clones is not present; checked against another copy, under half of the missing clones reflect an unresolved V gene, and the others are unexplained. Clonal size and the V and J genes are those of that table, whereas D and trimming came from the DNA. Present in this sample are about 40,000 clones, 75% to 90% of which were seen just once. 5.7% of the sample is taken by the ten largest.

This sample stems from a study of long-term antiretroviral therapy in people with HIV (dated by TCRdb to 2021 to 2024). At the level of the whole study: Collection of the earliest samples took place about a decade ahead of the 2015 WHO recommendation for immediate ART, at a time when ART was typically delayed until CD4 counts fell. Among the roughly 30 participants with HIV, approximately 10 were female. The cohort contributed about 180 cryopreserved PBMC samples from a few dozen adults with confirmed HIV infection, collected serially over a mean of approximately six years (range 1-12). Test extractions of a monoclonal T-cell line alongside 30 or so polyclonal samples showed no cross-contamination during QIAcube processing. A retrospective serial study tested whether changes in peripheral blood TRB repertoire composition and diversity were associated with ART initiation and durable HIV suppression. The research as a whole found: HIV repertoires had narrower CDR3 length ranges than controls, and the network structure suggested an antigen-experienced repertoire that shifted only slightly toward naive after ART. Limited PBMC availability meant only the TCR beta chain was sequenced, without alpha chain pairing. Inferences about post-ART repertoire changes were limited because no data were available on ART adherence, viral resistance or therapy changes. Unsorted PBMC were profiled instead of sorted CD4+ and CD8+ T cells because pre-ART samples had limited cell numbers. Expanded TRB clones identified before ART initiation dominated the repertoire across all time points, though the dominance fluctuated and decreased in many PLHIV after ART. A significant increase in TRB diversity was found to be associated with ART initiation, although TRB diversity was observed to remain significantly below that of transplant donor controls even after long-term ART. The samples span the years 2004 to 2017, and the ART regimens used may be less effective than current regimens.

The input for sequencing was unsorted PBMCs, taken 3.1 years after starting antiretroviral therapy. The clonotype was recovered from a woman in her forties or fifties with HIV.

This receptor has the CDR3 CASSLLRGDRGYNEQFF. DNA sequence: TGTGCCAGCAGCCTCCTCCGAGGGGACAGGGGATACAATGAGCAGTTCTTC. This receptor chain uses TRBV14 and TRBJ2-1; 10 of the junction bases match TRBD1. Looking up the germline V gene yields CDR1 SGHDN and CDR2 FVKESK. V has 4 bases trimmed and J has 4 bases trimmed; junction bases matching no gene number 10. The CDR3 has 17 amino acids, counting the end cysteine and phenylalanine. Of all the DNA, just the CDR3 is kept, 51 bases in frame from base 1.